This entry lists 6 T cell receptor beta chains sequenced from one sample in a study of beta chain features in type 1 diabetes. Isolated RNA was reverse transcribed in full, so expressed TCRB transcripts were sequenced. The assay was immunoSEQ multiplex PCR, and TCRdb's table has in-frame clones only and misses some. The data contain 250,000 to 350,000 clones, around 13% of them seen just once; the ten biggest clones take up more than 6.5%. Sequencing input: central memory CD4+ T cells from blood. The receptors were sampled from a man aged 25 to 40 in good health.

V and J are TRBV7-9 and TRBJ2-3, with unresolved D. Germline CDR1 reads SEHNR; CDR2 reads FQNEAQ (reference sequence). The CDR3 consists of 13 residues. V dropped 1 base and J dropped 6 bases, with 8 bases sitting between them. CDR3 protein: CASSLVAGDTQYF. The CDR3 coding sequence is TGTGCCAGCAGCTTAGTTGCTGGGGATACGCAGTATTTT.

This clone was detected only a few times. The CDR3 reads CASSLVPGGSRTGELFF. The CDR3 DNA reads as TGTGCCAGCAGCTTGGTTCCTGGAGGGTCTCGGACCGGGGAGCTGTTTTTT. J is TRBJ2-2 and V is TRBV5-5, with TRBD2 as a possible D gene (6 bases). Germline V gene data show CDR1 as SGHKS and CDR2 as YYEKEE (reference sequence). Trimming took 0 bases from V and 5 from J, leaving 17 bases between them. The CDR3 runs to 17 residues. Combining the CDR3 with reference TRBV5-5 and TRBJ2-2 gives the whole variable domain DAGVTQSPTHLIKTRGQQVTLRCSPISGHKSVSWYQQVLGQGPQFIFQYYEKEERGRGNFPDRFSARQFPNYSSELNVNALLLGDSALYLCASSLVPGGSRTGELFFGEGSRLTVL.

This sequence joins TRBV27 and TRBJ1-2, with TRBD1 identical over 7 bases. This CDR3 is built from 13 residues. Germline V gives CDR1 MNHEY, CDR2 SMNVEV (reference sequence). V trimming: 2 bases; J trimming: 7 bases; junction bases outside the gene matches: 4. The CDR3 nucleotides are TGTGCCAGCAGTTTAGGGGCAGGGGGTGGCTACACCTTC. Residues: CASSLGAGGGYTF.

The V call is TRBV2, the J call TRBJ2-5, with 8 positions matching TRBD1. V trimming: 5 bases; J trimming: 2 bases; junction bases outside the gene matches: 10. The CDR3 loop spans 16 amino acids. Germline CDR1 reads SNHLY; CDR2 reads FYNNEI. CDR3 loop: CASSRRNRGKQETQYF. The CDR3 coding sequence is TGTGCCAGCAGTCGCCGAAACAGGGGGAAGCAAGAGACCCAGTACTTC.

This clone showed up just a few times. J is TRBJ2-2 and V is TRBV10-3; D is undetermined. The CDR3 consists of 14 residues. In germline, CDR1 is ENHRY, CDR2 SYGVKD. Trimming cost V 6 bases and J 2 bases, with 10 bases left between them. The DNA of the CDR3 is TGTGCCATCAGGGCAGAGTCCAACACCGGGGAGCTGTTTTTT. This encodes CAIRAESNTGELFF.

The rearrangement links TRBV4-1 to TRBJ2-1; 16 bases agree with TRBD2. Trimming took 3 bases from V and 0 from J; bases not matched to a gene: 5. Germline V gives CDR1 MGHRA, CDR2 YSYEKL. The CDR3 extends over 19 amino acids. CDR3: CASSHEGLAGGSSYNEQFF. CDR3 bases: TGCGCCAGCAGCCACGAGGGACTAGCGGGAGGGAGCTCCTACAATGAGCAGTTCTTC.